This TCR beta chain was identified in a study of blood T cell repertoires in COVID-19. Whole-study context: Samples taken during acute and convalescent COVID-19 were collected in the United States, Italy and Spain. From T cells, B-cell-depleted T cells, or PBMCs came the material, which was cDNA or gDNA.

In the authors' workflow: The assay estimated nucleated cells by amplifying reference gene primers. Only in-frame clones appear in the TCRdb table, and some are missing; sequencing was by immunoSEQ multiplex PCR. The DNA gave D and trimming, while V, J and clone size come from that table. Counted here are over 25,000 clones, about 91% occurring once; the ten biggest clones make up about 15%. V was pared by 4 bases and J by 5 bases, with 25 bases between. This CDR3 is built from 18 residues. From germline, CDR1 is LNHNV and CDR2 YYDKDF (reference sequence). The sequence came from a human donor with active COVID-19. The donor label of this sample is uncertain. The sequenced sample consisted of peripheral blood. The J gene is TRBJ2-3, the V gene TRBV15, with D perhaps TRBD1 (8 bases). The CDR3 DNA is TGTGCCACCAGCACCTCCACAGGGGGAGGGGGCTGGGAAGATACGCAGTATTTT. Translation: CATSTSTGGGGWEDTQYF.